The present TCR beta chain was sequenced within a study of PD-L1 blockade in urothelial cancer. The method was immunoSEQ multiplex PCR; TCRdb's version includes in-frame clones alone and lacks a portion of them. The sample has about 70,000 clones; around four fifths are singletons. Turning to this clone: Its specificity is unknown.

This CDR3 is 18 amino acids long. CDR1 is SGHNT and CDR2 is YYREEE in the germline V gene (reference sequence). The ends were cut back, 3 bases at V and 0 bases at J, with 18 bases in the middle. Findings of the study overall: Having blood TCR clonality under the median before treatment predicted better survival.

The J gene is TRBJ1-4, the V gene TRBV5-4; the D is unclear. The source material was PBMCs, sampled around atezolizumab (anti-PD-L1) treatment. This receptor was taken from a man aged 65 to 79 with urothelial cancer. The CDR3 is CASSSRVSEGATNEKLFF. DNA for the CDR3: TGTGCCAGCAGCTCCCGGGTCTCCGAAGGTGCAACTAATGAAAAACTGTTTTTT.